This T cell receptor (beta chain) was identified during a study of cytomegalovirus exposure and HLA in healthy donors. Study at large: Of the donors genotyped, 398 in all, over 80% fell in the Caucasian-associated ancestry cluster.

Researchers ran the PCR with 60 Vbeta and 13 Jbeta primers. Authors' methods: In a later analysis, the count reached some 83 million unique TCR beta chains, with about 12 million shared. Only in-frame clones appear in the TCRdb table, and some are missing; sequencing was by immunoSEQ multiplex PCR. From that table come the V and J calls and clone size; the DNA was used to work out D and trimming. The sample gives more than 75,000 clones, roughly three quarters of which show up once; about 15% is in the top ten. The CDR3 loop spans 16 amino acids. The germline V gene encodes CDR1 LGHNA and CDR2 YSLEER. V lost 0 bases and J lost 6, with 15 bases in between.

The sequence was collected from a woman between 40 and 55 years old in good health and CMV-seropositive. Sequencing used PBMCs. The chain links TRBV4-3 to TRBJ2-4; D possibly corresponds to TRBD2 (6 bases). The CDR3 region has the DNA TGCGCCAGCAGCCAAGATTTCGGGAGAGTGGGAAACATTCAGTACTTC. The encoded protein is CASSQDFGRVGNIQYF.